This T cell receptor (beta chain) was documented in a study of T cell responses to AZD1222 COVID-19 vaccine. The V end was cut by 6 bases, the J end by 1 base, with 3 bases between. This CDR3 comprises 11 residues. Germline V gives CDR1 LGHDT, CDR2 YNNKEL (reference sequence). Sequenced by immunoSEQ multiplex PCR; TCRdb stores in-frame clones only, minus some. The sample has about 67,000 clones, around four fifths seen once; the top ten hold approximately 5.9%. V is TRBV3-1 (or the pseudogene TRBV3-2) and J is TRBJ2-5; no reliable D call. The clonotype originates from an adult who received the AZD1222 COVID-19 vaccine. Sequenced material: peripheral blood, taken 28 days after the second AZD1222 dose. The CDR3 coding sequence is TGTGCCAGCAGTTCCCAAGAGACCCAGTACTTC. Amino acid sequence: CASSSQETQYF.